A selection of T cell receptor beta chains follows, all from one sample in a study of blood T cell repertoires in COVID-19. Repertoires were generated with immunoSEQ multiplex PCR, while TCRdb's copy carries only in-frame clones and drops some. This table has more than 250,000 clones, almost 90% appearing once. Sequences were obtained from PBMCs or T cells enriched from blood (not recorded which). The receptors stem from a woman between 18 and 29 years old with acute COVID-19. CDR3s include the opening cysteine and the closing phenylalanine or tryptophan. The D gene is left open where the match is weak. Some rows have no size entry. The others give once, few or many, or a class for an expanded clone.

d_gene,abundance,j_gene,v_gene,len,CDR3aa,CDR3nt
TRBD2,once,TRBJ2-1,TRBV11-3,19,CASSLDSYTTGTTYNEQFF,TGTGCCAGCAGCTTAGATTCCTATACCACCGGGACTACTTACAATGAGCAGTTCTTC
.,.,TRBJ2-7,TRBV30,12,CALRAGLYEQYF,TGTGCGTTACGGGCGGGCCTCTACGAGCAGTACTTC
.,.,TRBJ1-5,TRBV27,17,CASSSLGGQGFRQPQHF,TGTGCCAGCAGTTCGTTAGGGGGTCAAGGTTTTCGTCAGCCCCAGCATTTT
TRBD2,once,TRBJ2-2,TRBV5-1,15,CASSPQTSHTGELFF,TGCGCCAGCAGCCCGCAGACTAGCCACACCGGGGAGCTGTTTTTT
.,.,TRBJ1-6,TRBV30,14,CAWKIGGRRSPLHF,TGTGCCTGGAAAATCGGGGGGCGCCGGTCACCCCTCCACTTT
TRBD2,.,TRBJ2-7,TRBV14,14,CASSRVSGSREQYF,TGTGCCAGCAGCAGAGTTAGCGGGTCGCGTGAGCAGTACTTC
TRBD2,few,TRBJ2-3,TRBV19,14,CASSGREATDTQYF,TGTGCCAGTAGTGGGCGGGAGGCCACAGATACGCAGTATTTT
.,.,TRBJ2-7,TRBV5-1,15,CASSLDPNRLTQEYF,TGCGCCAGCAGCTTGGATCCGAACCGCCTAACTCAGGAGTACTTC
TRBD1,.,TRBJ2-3,TRBV29-1,14,CSGRQGDSTDTQYF,TGCAGCGGGAGGCAGGGGGATAGCACAGATACGCAGTATTTT
TRBD1,.,TRBJ1-2,TRBV6-5,13,CASSYPDREGYTF,TGTGCCAGCAGTTACCCGGACAGGGAAGGCTACACCTTC
.,.,TRBJ1-5,TRBV10-2,14,CASRDWSEDQPQHF,TGCGCCAGCAGGGATTGGTCCGAGGATCAGCCCCAGCATTTT
TRBD1,.,TRBJ2-3,TRBV7-9,18,CASSLHVAGTGSTDTQYF,TGTGCCAGCAGCTTACATGTCGCCGGGACAGGCAGCACAGATACGCAGTATTTT
.,few,TRBJ1-2,TRBV2,13,CASAADRAYGYTF,TGTGCCAGCGCCGCGGACAGAGCCTATGGCTACACCTTC
.,.,TRBJ1-4,TRBV5-6,14,CASSLYLQVEKLFF,TGTGCCAGCAGCTTGTATCTGCAGGTGGAAAAACTGTTTTTT
TRBD2,.,TRBJ2-3,TRBV6-5,14,CASSRRSGRDTQYF,TGTGCCAGCAGCCGCCGTAGCGGGAGGGATACGCAGTATTTT
.,once,TRBJ2-2,TRBV20-1,16,CSASVVRTAFTGELFF,TGCAGTGCTAGTGTCGTTCGGACAGCCTTCACCGGGGAGCTGTTTTTT
.,.,TRBJ1-3,TRBV7-2,15,CASSAAGQSGNTIYF,TGTGCCAGCAGCGCCGCCGGACAGTCTGGAAACACCATATATTTT
TRBD1,.,TRBJ2-5,TRBV30,13,CAWNGQGQETQYF,TGTGCCTGGAATGGACAGGGACAAGAGACCCAGTACTTC
.,.,TRBJ2-7,TRBV18,13,CASSATGTYEQYF,TGTGCCAGCTCGGCGACTGGAACCTACGAGCAGTACTTC
TRBD1,few,TRBJ1-2,TRBV6-5,16,CASSYNTGGFSYGYTF,TGTGCCAGCAGTTACAACACAGGGGGCTTTAGCTATGGCTACACCTTC
TRBD2,.,TRBJ2-5,TRBV3-1/TRBV3-2,17,CASSQDLGLAGTETQYF,TGTGCCAGCAGCCAAGATCTTGGCCTAGCGGGAACAGAGACCCAGTACTTC
TRBD2,.,TRBJ2-7,TRBV7-6,15,CASSPGAGLAGVQYF,TGTGCCAGCAGCCCGGGGGCGGGACTAGCGGGAGTGCAGTACTTC
TRBD2,.,TRBJ2-2,TRBV27,18,CASSLFGTSGANTGELFF,TGTGCCAGCAGTTTATTCGGGACTAGCGGAGCGAACACCGGGGAGCTGTTTTTT
TRBD2,.,TRBJ2-3,TRBV3-1/TRBV3-2,17,CASSLHTGGIYGDTQYF,TGTGCCAGCAGCCTCCACACCGGGGGGATTTATGGAGATACGCAGTATTTT
TRBD2,.,TRBJ2-3,TRBV11-2,15,CASSLSSGIVDTQYF,TGTGCCAGCAGCTTATCTAGCGGGATTGTGGATACGCAGTATTTT
.,.,TRBJ2-1,TRBV12-3/TRBV12-4,13,CASTVGAPNEQFF,TGTGCCAGCACCGTGGGGGCGCCCAATGAGCAGTTCTTC
.,.,TRBJ2-6,TRBV29-1,18,CSVEEAAPALSGANVLTF,TGCAGCGTTGAAGAGGCGGCCCCAGCCCTCTCTGGGGCCAACGTCCTGACTTTC
.,.,TRBJ2-5,TRBV6-6,14,CASSLAGQRETQYF,TGTGCCAGCAGTTTGGCAGGCCAACGCGAGACCCAGTACTTC
TRBD1,.,TRBJ1-5,TRBV19,17,CASSIDIRGPGNQPQHF,TGTGCCAGTAGTATAGATATAAGGGGGCCTGGCAATCAGCCCCAGCATTTT
.,.,TRBJ2-6,TRBV5-8,15,CASRKGHPGANVLTF,TGTGCCAGCAGAAAAGGACACCCCGGGGCCAACGTCCTGACTTTC
TRBD2,.,TRBJ2-1,TRBV30,16,CAWSGLAGGAYNEQFF,TGTGCCTGGAGTGGACTAGCGGGAGGAGCCTACAATGAGCAGTTCTTC
TRBD1,.,TRBJ1-2,TRBV27,13,CASSLRTGYGYTF,TGTGCCAGCAGTCTCCGGACAGGCTATGGCTACACCTTC
TRBD2,.,TRBJ2-1,TRBV28,16,CASTLSTRELRNEQFF,TGTGCCAGCACCCTTTCAACGCGGGAGTTAAGAAATGAGCAGTTCTTC
.,.,TRBJ1-1,TRBV19,16,CASSVLQGLMNTEAFF,TGTGCCAGTAGTGTTTTACAGGGCTTGATGAACACTGAAGCTTTCTTT
.,few,TRBJ1-2,TRBV3-1/TRBV3-2,14,CASSQLRDSYRYTF,TGTGCCAGCAGCCAACTACGCGACAGCTACCGCTACACCTTC
.,.,TRBJ1-5,TRBV7-8,15,CASSPRSGSNQPQHF,TGTGCCAGCAGCCCCCGGTCAGGGTCCAATCAGCCCCAGCATTTT
.,.,TRBJ2-3,TRBV4-3,17,CASSQGSEGGRPDTQYF,TGCGCCAGCAGCCAGGGATCCGAGGGAGGCCGACCAGATACGCAGTATTTT
.,once,TRBJ1-1,TRBV29-1,16,CSVEAGTRFVSSEAFF,TGCAGCGTTGAAGCCGGGACAAGGTTTGTTTCGAGCGAAGCTTTCTTT
.,.,TRBJ2-1,TRBV11-2,15,CASSLGSGQHNEQFF,TGTGCCAGCAGCTTAGGTAGCGGCCAGCACAATGAGCAGTTCTTC
.,.,TRBJ1-2,TRBV9,13,CASSSREDGGYTF,TGTGCCAGCAGCTCTCGGGAGGATGGGGGCTACACCTTC
TRBD2,.,TRBJ2-7,TRBV6-5,14,CASSYGRAGYEQYF,TGTGCCAGCAGTTACGGGAGAGCGGGGTACGAGCAGTACTTC
TRBD2,.,TRBJ2-1,TRBV4-3,15,CASSPGLGAYNEQFF,TGCGCCAGCAGCCCGGGACTAGGGGCCTACAATGAGCAGTTCTTC
.,.,TRBJ2-7,TRBV10-1,13,CASSESGRGEQYF,TGCGCCAGCAGTGAGTCGGGTAGAGGCGAGCAGTACTTC
TRBD1,.,TRBJ1-6,TRBV6-5,14,CASSRDRGNSPLHF,TGTGCCAGCAGTAGGGACAGGGGGAATTCACCCCTCCACTTT